A single sample is the source of the 24 T cell receptor beta chains below, sequenced in a study of control samples from healthy donors and cancer patients. Profiling relied on immunoSEQ multiplex PCR, and the TCRdb table lists in-frame clones only, not all of them. Among 150,000 to 200,000 clones, roughly 91% were seen once, and the ten largest hold approximately 1.4%. The sequenced sample was blood. These receptors were taken from a woman under 40 in good health.

The chain joins TRBV12-3 or TRBV12-4 to TRBJ1-1, with TRBD1 as a possible D gene (5 bases). The CDR3 runs 13 residues. V was cut by 6 bases and J by 1 base, with 9 bases left in between. CDR3 DNA: TGTGCCAGCAGACCCGGACAGAACACTGAAGCTTTCTTT. It yields the protein CASRPGQNTEAFF.

The chain recombines TRBV6-1 with TRBJ1-5; D unresolved. V was pared by 2 bases and J by 6 bases, with 5 bases between. Looked up from germline, CDR1 is MNHNS and CDR2 is SASEGT. This CDR3 is 12 amino acids long. CDR3 sequence reads: CASSERVQPQHF. The CDR3 nucleotides are TGTGCCAGCAGTGAAAGGGTTCAGCCCCAGCATTTT.

This chain uses TRBV4-3 with TRBJ1-1; D gene ambiguous. The CDR3 has 15 amino acids. The ends were cut back, 1 base at V and 2 bases at J, with 11 bases in the middle. Germline V gene data show CDR1 as LGHNA and CDR2 as YSLEER. CDR3 sequence reads: CASSQGKGLNTEAFF. CDR3 nucleotides: TGCGCCAGCAGCCAAGGGAAGGGCCTAAACACTGAAGCTTTCTTT.

This clone was counted a few times. The chain employs TRBV7-6 and TRBJ2-5; D unresolved. The CDR3 has 14 residues. Trimming shortened V by 5 bases and J by 1 base, and 11 bases separated the two germline ends. Germline CDR1 reads SGHVS; CDR2 reads FNYEAQ. The CDR3: CASSIGGVQETQYF. The CDR3 region has the DNA TGTGCCAGCAGCATAGGTGGGGTCCAAGAGACCCAGTACTTC.

The rearrangement uses TRBV6-2 or TRBV6-3 and TRBJ1-5; TRBD1 matches at 7 bases. After removal of 6 bases from V and 5 bases from J, the junction contained 4 bases not matched to a gene. Germline-derived CDR1 and CDR2 are MNHEY and SVGEGT. The CDR3 sequence is 13 residues long. The CDR3 loop is CASSRQGYQPQHF. CDR3 nucleotide sequence: TGTGCCAGCAGCCGACAGGGATATCAGCCCCAGCATTTT.

The V gene is TRBV11-3, the J gene TRBJ2-1; TRBD2 aligns across 9 bases. CDR1 is SGHNT and CDR2 is YENEEA in the germline V gene. With V trimmed by 1 base and J by 10 bases, 2 bases remained unmatched. This CDR3 region has 13 residues. The CDR3 DNA sequence: TGTGCCAGCAGCTTAGCCGGACTAGCGGAGCAGTTCTTC. Protein product: CASSLAGLAEQFF. Based on the CDR3 plus reference TRBV11-3 and TRBJ2-1, the full variable domain is EAGVVQSPRYKIIEKKQPVAFWCNPISGHNTLYWYLQNLGQGPELLIRYENEEAVDDSQLPKDRFSAERLKGVDSTLKIQPAELGDSAVYLCASSLAGLAEQFFGPGTRLTVL.

The V call is TRBV12-5, the J call TRBJ1-1; 8 bases are a match to TRBD1. The CDR3 contains 14 residues. CDR1 and CDR2 (germline): LGHNT, FRNRAP. Unmatched junction bases numbered 1, after V lost 3 bases and J lost 1 base. CDR3 coding DNA: TGTGCTAGTGGTTTTGGGACAGGGAACACTGAAGCTTTCTTT. This sequence encodes CASGFGTGNTEAFF.

The chain has TRBV11-3 and TRBJ1-1, with D tentatively TRBD1 (5 bases). In germline, CDR1 is SGHNT, CDR2 YENEEA. The V gene lost 5 bases and the J gene lost 4 bases, with 11 bases spanning the gap. This CDR3 comprises 13 residues. CDR3 sequence: CASSPGVGTEAFF. CDR3 nucleotide sequence: TGTGCCAGCAGCCCGGGGGTTGGCACTGAAGCTTTCTTT.

This clone was found once. The rearrangement links TRBV6-5 to TRBJ1-1, with D possibly matching TRBD1 (5 bases). The CDR3 runs 12 residues. The V end lost 2 bases, the J end lost 8 bases, and 9 bases lay between the germline ends. Germline CDR1 reads MNHEY; CDR2 reads SVGAGI. This CDR3 reads CASSYGHSEAFF. The CDR3 nucleotides are TGTGCCAGCAGTTACGGACATTCAGAAGCTTTCTTT.

This clone was counted a single time. The sample has other DNA sequences that encode this CDR3 too. This chain uses TRBV27 with TRBJ1-4, with D possibly TRBD1 on 6 matching bases. V was cut by 6 bases and J by 0 bases, with 11 bases left in between. From germline, CDR1 is MNHEY and CDR2 SMNVEV (reference sequence). The CDR3 runs to 15 residues. CDR3 in amino acids: CASSLRQATNEKLFF. In DNA form, the CDR3 reads TGTGCCAGCAGCCTCCGACAGGCAACTAATGAAAAACTGTTTTTT.

This clone was recorded once. CDR3 nucleotides: TGTGCCAGCAGACCCGGGACAGGGTTTGAAAAACTGTTTTTT. Translation: CASRPGTGFEKLFF. The chain joins TRBV6-5 to TRBJ1-4; TRBD1 matches 9 bases. With 6 bases clipped from V and 7 bases from J, the junction kept 6 bases outside the gene matches. Germline loops: CDR1 MNHEY, CDR2 SVGAGI. The CDR3 length is 14 residues.

This clone was seen only a few times. The chain recombines TRBV3-1 (or the pseudogene TRBV3-2) with TRBJ2-7, with D hard to call. The V gene's germline CDR1 is LGHDT and CDR2 YNNKEL (reference sequence). The CDR3 runs to 17 residues. V lost 0 bases, J lost 0 bases, and 15 bases lay in between. Here the CDR3 reads CASSQDLSPGYSYEQYF. CDR3 bases: TGTGCCAGCAGCCAAGATCTCTCCCCGGGTTACTCCTACGAGCAGTACTTC.

The chain combines TRBV7-6 with TRBJ1-1; D possibly corresponds to TRBD1 (5 bases). Trimming stripped 5 bases from V and 1 base from J, with 14 bases between. Germline CDR1 reads SGHVS; CDR2 reads FNYEAQ. The CDR3 loop spans 15 amino acids. Here the CDR3 DNA reads TGTGCCAGCAGCCTAGGTGGGGGAGCGAACACTGAAGCTTTCTTT. It is translated as CASSLGGGANTEAFF.

This chain joins TRBV5-8 and TRBJ2-5, with TRBD2 matching 13 bases. J lost 3 bases, V lost 5 bases, and 4 bases had no gene match. The germline V gene encodes CDR1 SGHTS and CDR2 YDEGEE. The CDR3 has 15 amino acids. The CDR3 loop is CASSFGTSGEETQYF. For the CDR3, the DNA is TGTGCCAGCAGTTTCGGGACTAGCGGGGAAGAGACCCAGTACTTC. Together with reference TRBV5-8 and TRBJ2-5, the CDR3 gives the full variable domain: EAGVTQSPTHLIKTRGQQATLRCSPISGHTSVYWYQQALGLGLQFLLWYDEGEERNRGNFPPRFSGRQFPNYSSELNVNALELEDSALYLCASSFGTSGEETQYFGPGTRLLVL.

V is TRBV24-1 and J is TRBJ1-5, with a weak D call TRBD1 (6 bases). The CDR3 is made up of 16 amino acids. V was cut by 3 bases and J by 5 bases, with 16 bases left in between. Germline V gene lookup returns CDR1 KGHDR and CDR2 SFDVKD. The CDR3 sequence: CATSDNGRGRDQPQHF. In nucleotides, the CDR3 is TGTGCCACCAGTGATAATGGCAGGGGAAGAGATCAGCCCCAGCATTTT.

The chain combines TRBV11-2 with TRBJ2-3; 13 positions match TRBD2. J gave up 3 bases and V 5 bases, and 5 bases lay outside the gene matches. The CDR3 length is 16 residues. The germline gives CDR1 SGHAT, CDR2 FQNNGV. The CDR3 DNA reads as TGTGCCAGCAGCCCCCGGACTAGCGGGAGAACAGATACGCAGTATTTT. This gives the protein CASSPRTSGRTDTQYF.

The genes are TRBV4-1 and TRBJ2-5; a possible D gene is TRBD1 (6 bases). The V gene lost 4 bases and the J gene lost 5 bases, with 14 bases spanning the gap. The CDR3 totals 14 residues. Germline loops: CDR1 MGHRA, CDR2 YSYEKL. The CDR3 DNA is TGCGCCAGCAGCCCCCGCAGGGGAGACGAGACCCAGTACTTC. It codes for CASSPRRGDETQYF.

This clone was detected once. The gene calls are TRBV30 and TRBJ2-3; D is perhaps TRBD2 (6 bases). The CDR3 totals 12 residues. In germline, CDR1 is GTSNPN, CDR2 SVGIG (reference sequence). V was shortened by 0 bases and J by 5 bases, with 6 bases between the two germline ends. The CDR3 DNA reads TGTGCCTGGAGTGTGGGAGGAGATACGCAGTATTTT. Residues: CAWSVGGDTQYF.

The genes are TRBV5-8 and TRBJ1-5; D might be TRBD1 (6 bases). Trimming took 3 bases from V and 7 from J, leaving 11 bases between them. Germline values: CDR1 SGHTS, CDR2 YDEGEE. This CDR3 has 13 residues. CDR3 protein: CASSSQGGQPQHF. The CDR3 nucleotides read TGTGCCAGCAGCTCACAGGGTGGCCAGCCCCAGCATTTT.

The chain's CDR3 is CASSFAGSYEQYF. The CDR3, as DNA: TGCGCCAGCAGCTTTGCCGGGTCCTACGAGCAGTACTTC. The chain employs TRBV5-1 and TRBJ2-7; no firm D call. The germline CDR1 and CDR2 sequences are SGHRS and YFSETQ. Deletions cut 2 bases from V and 1 base from J, with 7 bases between. This CDR3 has 13 amino acids.

The V gene is TRBV14, the J gene TRBJ1-1; D ambiguous. Trimming stripped 3 bases from V and 0 bases from J, with 5 bases between. Germline V gives CDR1 SGHDN, CDR2 FVKESK. This CDR3 spans 13 amino acids. CDR3 coding DNA: TGTGCCAGCAGCCACACACTGAACACTGAAGCTTTCTTT. Encoded protein: CASSHTLNTEAFF.

V usage is TRBV4-3 and J usage is TRBJ1-6; D is possibly TRBD1 (6 bases). Germline lookup yields CDR1 LGHNA and CDR2 YSLEER. This CDR3 is built from 14 residues. Trimming removed 2 bases at V and 6 bases at J, with 8 bases between. The CDR3, as DNA: TGCGCCAGCAGCCAAACAGGGATTAATTCACCCCTCCACTTT. It yields the protein CASSQTGINSPLHF.

The gene calls are TRBV13 and TRBJ1-4; tentatively, D is TRBD1 (5 bases). Germline V gives CDR1 PRHDT, CDR2 FYEKMQ (reference sequence). This CDR3 contains 14 residues. Trimming left V 5 bases short and J 5 bases short, with 12 bases between. The CDR3 DNA reads TGTGCCAGCAGCCAGGGACTCCGGAATGAAAAACTGTTTTTT. It yields the protein CASSQGLRNEKLFF.

The rearrangement uses TRBV7-9 and TRBJ1-2, with 7 nucleotides matching TRBD1. Per the germline V gene, CDR1 is SEHNR and CDR2 is FQNEAQ (reference sequence). V lost 4 bases, J lost 0 bases, and 2 bases stayed unmatched. The CDR3 length is 14 residues. The DNA of the CDR3 is TGTGCCAGCAGCTCGACAGGGCCTAACTATGGCTACACCTTC. Translating gives CASSSTGPNYGYTF.